The 31 T cell receptor beta chains listed next were all sequenced from one sample in a study of chemoradiotherapy in HPV16-positive cancers. Sequencing used immunoSEQ multiplex PCR; TCRdb keeps in-frame clones, though not all of them. The sample holds over 30,000 clones, more than 85% seen once. The material sequenced was blood, taken from a patient who underwent chemoradiotherapy. These receptors were obtained from a human donor with HPV-associated anogenital cancer.

This chain joins TRBV27 and TRBJ2-1, with D tentatively TRBD2 (6 bases). Trimming left V 5 bases short and J 3 bases short, with 17 bases between. Germline lookup yields CDR1 MNHEY and CDR2 SMNVEV (reference sequence). The length of the CDR3 is 16 residues. CDR3 residues: CASSPHDGGDYNEQFF. CDR3 nucleotide sequence: TGTGCCAGCAGTCCTCATGACGGGGGTGACTACAATGAGCAGTTCTTC.

This clone was seen only a few times. The chain is built from TRBV7-6 and TRBJ2-2; D not resolved. CDR3 size: 12 residues. Looked up from germline, CDR1 is SGHVS and CDR2 is FNYEAQ. V was pared by 8 bases and J by 3 bases, with 7 bases between. CDR3 coding DNA: TGTGCCAGCTTAGAGGACACCGGGGAGCTGTTTTTT. This translates into CASLEDTGELFF. Full variable domain (outside the CDR3, taken from reference TRBV7-6 and TRBJ2-2): GAGVSQSPRYKVTKRGQDVALRCDPISGHVSLYWYRQALGQGPEFLTYFNYEAQQDKSGLPNDRFSAERPEGSISTLTIQRTEQRDSAMYRCASLEDTGELFFGEGSRLTVL.

This chain links TRBV14 with TRBJ1-5; D unresolved. Germline loops: CDR1 SGHDN, CDR2 FVKESK. The ends were cut back, 1 base at V and 6 bases at J, with 7 bases in the middle. The CDR3 is made up of 13 amino acids. CDR3 DNA: TGTGCCAGCAGCCAAGGCTTGGGTCAGCCCCAGCATTTT. It codes for CASSQGLGQPQHF.

This clone has just one count. The rearrangement links TRBV2 to TRBJ1-2; D is unresolved. V was trimmed by 2 bases and J by 6 bases, leaving 16 bases between them. Germline V gene sequence: CDR1 SNHLY, CDR2 FYNNEI. The CDR3 is made up of 15 amino acids. The CDR3 DNA follows: TGTGCCAGCAGTGAAAGGTCAGGAGACTTAAATGGCTACACCTTC. Translated: CASSERSGDLNGYTF.

This chain links TRBV9 with TRBJ2-2; 7 nucleotides align to TRBD1. The CDR3 has 16 amino acids. The J segment lost 4 bases and the V segment lost 4 bases, leaving 10 bases of the junction unmatched. The germline V gene has CDR1 SGDLS and CDR2 YYNGEE. The CDR3 sequence: CASSQTGFSSTGELFF. In nucleotides, the CDR3 is TGTGCCAGCAGCCAGACAGGGTTTTCTTCCACCGGGGAGCTGTTTTTT.

This chain uses TRBV19 with TRBJ1-1; no definite D call. V gave up 3 bases and J gave up 4 bases, with 15 bases separating them. The CDR3 is 15 amino acids. CDR1 is LNHDA and CDR2 is SQIVND in the germline V gene (reference sequence). CDR3 sequence: CASSMVGGEATEAFF. The CDR3 DNA reads as TGTGCCAGTAGTATGGTAGGTGGGGAGGCCACTGAAGCTTTCTTT.

The J gene is TRBJ1-1, the V gene TRBV15; D is possibly TRBD1 (6 bases). The CDR3 contains 15 residues. Between the trimmed V and J ends, which lost 0 bases and 3 bases, there was a span of 11 bases. Germline-derived CDR1 and CDR2 are LNHNV and YYDKDF (reference sequence). The CDR3 DNA sequence: TGTGCCACCAGCAGAGATAGGGGGGGCTACACTGAAGCTTTCTTT. Translated: CATSRDRGGYTEAFF.

This clone has only one observation. The CDR3 sequence is CASSFRTVSTNEKLFF. The CDR3 region has the DNA TGTGCCAGCAGCTTCAGGACAGTCTCAACTAATGAAAAACTGTTTTTT. V is TRBV7-9 and J is TRBJ1-4; D is perhaps TRBD1 (6 bases). The V and J ends lost 3 bases and 0 bases respectively, with 11 bases between them. The germline V gene encodes CDR1 SEHNR and CDR2 FQNEAQ (reference sequence). The CDR3 has 16 residues.

The CDR3 DNA reads TGTGCCATCAGCCAGGACAGAGGTGGAAACACCATATATTTT. This encodes CAISQDRGGNTIYF. The V call is TRBV10-3, the J call TRBJ1-3; D possibly corresponds to TRBD1 (6 bases). The ends were cut back, 6 bases at V and 3 bases at J, with 12 bases in the middle. Germline assignment: CDR1 ENHRY and CDR2 SYGVKD. The CDR3 extends over 14 amino acids.

The DNA of the CDR3 is TGTGCCAGCAGCTCAGATACTAGCGGGGAAAATGAGCAGTTCTTC. As protein: CASSSDTSGENEQFF. The rearrangement links TRBV5-4 to TRBJ2-1; TRBD2 agrees at 10 bases. After removal of 3 bases from V and 7 bases from J, the junction contained 7 bases not matched to a gene. Germline CDR1 is SGHNT and CDR2 is YYREEE (reference sequence). This CDR3 contains 15 residues. The whole variable domain, filled in from reference TRBV5-4 and TRBJ2-1, reads ETGVTQSPTHLIKTRGQQVTLRCSSQSGHNTVSWYQQALGQGPQFIFQYYREEENGRGNFPPRFSGLQFPNYSSELNVNALELDDSALYLCASSSDTSGENEQFFGPGTRLTVL.

The genes are TRBV15 and TRBJ1-2, with D possibly TRBD1 on 5 matching bases. This CDR3 has 15 residues. The V and J ends lost 0 bases and 4 bases respectively, with 12 bases between them. Germline CDR1 is LNHNV and CDR2 is YYDKDF (reference sequence). The CDR3, as DNA: TGTGCCACCAGCAGAGATCGGAGGGACGGCTATGGCTACACCTTC. Translation: CATSRDRRDGYGYTF.

This clone was observed a handful of times. This chain uses TRBV6-5 with TRBJ1-2; possibly TRBD1 for D (5 bases). Trimming left V 4 bases short and J 7 bases short, with 16 bases between. The CDR3 length is 14 residues. Looked up from germline, CDR1 is MNHEY and CDR2 is SVGAGI. The CDR3 here is CASSSQGGHGGYTF. As DNA, the CDR3 is TGTGCCAGCAGTTCTCAGGGTGGGCATGGTGGCTACACCTTC.

The CDR3 region is CASSLSSADTQYF. The CDR3 coding sequence is TGTGCCAGCAGCTTGAGTAGCGCAGATACGCAGTATTTT. This rearrangement joins TRBV5-6 to TRBJ2-3; TRBD2 is a possible D gene (5 bases). The V and J ends lost 1 base and 4 bases respectively, with 7 bases between them. The CDR3 runs to 13 residues. Per germline, CDR1 SGHDT and CDR2 YYEEEE.

The rearrangement uses TRBV5-1 and TRBJ2-6, with D possibly TRBD2 on 6 matching bases. CDR1 SGHRS and CDR2 YFSETQ come from the germline V gene. The CDR3 is 14 amino acids. V lost 1 base and J lost 8, with 10 bases in between. The chain's CDR3 is CASSLSGLTNVLTF. CDR3 nucleotide sequence: TGCGCCAGCAGCTTGAGTGGACTAACCAACGTCCTGACTTTC.

The V call is TRBV5-5, the J call TRBJ2-2, with unresolved D. CDR3 length: 13 residues. V lost 3 bases to trimming and J lost 6 bases, with 9 bases between them. Germline lookup yields CDR1 SGHKS and CDR2 YYEKEE (reference sequence). The CDR3 sequence is CASSSRLPGELFF. The CDR3 nucleotides read TGTGCCAGCAGCTCCCGCCTCCCCGGGGAGCTGTTTTTT.

V is TRBV5-1 and J is TRBJ1-5; weak D call: TRBD1 (6 bases). Between the trimmed V and J ends, which lost 2 bases and 2 bases, there was a span of 20 bases. CDR1 is SGHRS, CDR2 YFSETQ, per germline. The CDR3 is made up of 18 amino acids. The chain's CDR3 is CASSFPGRGDDGNQPQHF. The DNA for the CDR3 is TGCGCCAGCAGCTTCCCCGGCAGGGGAGACGATGGCAATCAGCCCCAGCATTTT.

This clone showed up just a few times. The chain employs TRBV9 and TRBJ1-5; no firm D call. CDR3 length equals 14 residues. The V gene's germline CDR1 is SGDLS and CDR2 YYNGEE. V lost 0 bases and J lost 5, with 9 bases in between. CDR3 nucleotides: TGTGCCAGCAGCGTAGGTCAATACGATCAGCCCCAGCATTTT. Translated: CASSVGQYDQPQHF.

V is TRBV6-6 and J is TRBJ2-7; 9 nucleotides agree with TRBD2. Germline assignment: CDR1 MNHNY and CDR2 SVGAGI (reference sequence). This CDR3 region has 14 residues. The trim removed 6 bases at V and 0 bases at J, leaving 3 bases unmatched. The CDR3, as DNA: TGTGCCAGCAGGAAGCGGGGGGACTCCTACGAGCAGTACTTC. It is translated as CASRKRGDSYEQYF.

The rearrangement joins TRBV6-5 to TRBJ1-2; tentatively, D is TRBD1 (5 bases). The CDR3 length is 15 residues. Trimming cost V 2 bases and J 5 bases, with 15 bases left between them. Germline CDR1 reads MNHEY; CDR2 reads SVGAGI. CDR3 region: CASSYPGPGGYGYTF. The CDR3 DNA sequence: TGTGCCAGCAGTTACCCGGGTCCGGGGGGATATGGCTACACCTTC.

V usage is TRBV21-1 and J usage is TRBJ1-3. TRBV21-1 is classified as a pseudogene. The length of the CDR3 is 18 residues. The CDR3 is CASSYGEESPKPGNTIYF. The CDR3 DNA sequence: TGTGCCAGCAGTTATGGAGAGGAGTCACCCAAGCCTGGAAACACCATATATTTT.

This rearrangement joins TRBV11-1 to TRBJ1-2; TRBD1 agrees at 7 bases. The trim removed 5 bases at V and 2 bases at J, leaving 5 bases unmatched. There are 14 residues in the CDR3. Per germline, CDR1 SGHAT and CDR2 FQDESV (reference sequence). CDR3 DNA sequence: TGTGCCAGCAGCCAAGGGACAGAAAACTATGGCTACACCTTC. Translation: CASSQGTENYGYTF.

The chain links TRBV11-1 to TRBJ1-1; D gene uncertain. Germline loops: CDR1 SGHAT, CDR2 FQDESV (reference sequence). The CDR3 sequence is 13 residues long. The V and J ends lost 4 bases and 0 bases respectively, with 6 bases between them. This CDR3 reads CASSSGLNTEAFF. The CDR3 DNA reads TGTGCCAGCAGCTCCGGACTGAACACTGAAGCTTTCTTT.

The V call is TRBV5-4, the J call TRBJ2-7, with 7 bases fitting TRBD2. Looked up from germline, CDR1 is SGHNT and CDR2 is YYREEE (reference sequence). The CDR3 runs to 14 residues. V gave up 4 bases and J gave up 5 bases; unmatched junction bases: 9. The CDR3 loop reads CASSPKTSTNEQYF. CDR3 coding DNA: TGTGCCAGCAGCCCGAAGACTAGCACCAACGAGCAGTACTTC.

This chain joins TRBV13 and TRBJ1-2, with D tentatively TRBD1 (6 bases). Germline-derived CDR1 and CDR2 are PRHDT and FYEKMQ (reference sequence). V was cut by 7 bases and J by 4 bases, with 19 bases left in between. The CDR3 is made up of 15 amino acids. CDR3 region: CASTENLDRTYGYTF. CDR3 DNA sequence: TGTGCCAGCACCGAAAATCTGGACAGAACCTATGGCTACACCTTC. The variable domain in full, with the rest retrieved from reference TRBV13 and TRBJ1-2, is AAGVIQSPRHLIKEKRETATLKCYPIPRHDTVYWYQQGPGQDPQFLISFYEKMQSDKGSIPDRFSAQQFSDYHSELNMSSLELGDSALYFCASTENLDRTYGYTFGSGTRLTVV.

V gene TRBV2 combines with J gene TRBJ1-2; 7 bases map to TRBD1. V lost 2 bases to trimming and J lost 4 bases; unmatched junction nucleotides: 4. Germline assignment: CDR1 SNHLY and CDR2 FYNNEI. The CDR3 runs 14 residues. CDR3 loop: CASSEYAGGYGYTF. The CDR3, as DNA: TGTGCCAGCAGTGAATACGCAGGGGGCTATGGCTACACCTTC.

The rearrangement uses TRBV18 and TRBJ2-5, with D tentatively TRBD2 (6 bases). CDR1 KGHSH and CDR2 LQKENI come from the germline V gene. The CDR3 loop spans 17 amino acids. Between the trimmed V and J ends, which lost 0 bases and 4 bases, there was a span of 18 bases. CDR3 protein: CASSPPGLGGGVETQYF. The CDR3 nucleotides are TGTGCCAGCTCACCACCGGGTTTGGGAGGCGGTGTAGAGACCCAGTACTTC.

CDR3 sequence reads: CASSLGVAGQGLKYF. DNA of the CDR3: TGTGCCAGCAGCTTAGGGGTGGCGGGACAGGGTTTGAAGTATTTT. The rearrangement links TRBV11-3 to TRBJ2-3, with 9 bases lining up with TRBD1. The junction had 12 bases not matched to a gene; V was cut back by 1 base and J by 13 bases. The CDR3 covers 15 residues. Germline values: CDR1 SGHNT, CDR2 YENEEA.

The chain recombines TRBV18 with TRBJ2-4, with D possibly matching TRBD1 (6 bases). Germline CDR1 reads KGHSH; CDR2 reads LQKENI. V was pared by 3 bases and J by 0 bases, with 15 bases between. The CDR3 length is 17 residues. CDR3 residues: CASSPLTGPLAKNIQYF. The CDR3 coding sequence is TGTGCCAGCTCACCTTTGACAGGACCTTTAGCCAAAAACATTCAGTACTTC.

In DNA form, the CDR3 reads TGCGCCAGCAGCCTAGGGGTTTTCACCGGGGAGCTGTTTTTT. Its protein is CASSLGVFTGELFF. The chain is built from TRBV4-3 and TRBJ2-2; the D gene is possibly TRBD1 (5 bases). The germline CDR1 and CDR2 sequences are LGHNA and YSLEER. The V end was cut by 4 bases, the J end by 4 bases, with 10 bases between. This CDR3 region has 14 residues.

The chain employs TRBV4-3 and TRBJ2-5; 10 nucleotides line up with TRBD2. CDR1 is LGHNA and CDR2 is YSLEER in the germline V gene. The CDR3 contains 17 residues. J gave up 3 bases and V 2 bases, and 9 bases lay outside the gene matches. DNA for the CDR3: TGCGCCAGCAGCCAAACGCCCTGGACTAGCGGTAAAGAGACCCAGTACTTC. Translated: CASSQTPWTSGKETQYF.

The chain combines TRBV28 with TRBJ2-2, with D possibly TRBD1 on 6 matching bases. The CDR3 is 16 residues long. The germline V gene encodes CDR1 MDHEN and CDR2 SYDVKM. V was cut by 7 bases and J by 0 bases, with 15 bases left in between. CDR3 in DNA: TGTGCCAGCAAAAGTTTCAGGGGCACGAACACCGGGGAGCTGTTTTTT. Amino acid sequence: CASKSFRGTNTGELFF.